This TCR beta chain was observed in a study of blood T cell repertoires in COVID-19. TCRdb keeps only in-frame clones here, not all; method: immunoSEQ multiplex PCR. Of around 79,000 clones in the sample, 85% to 90% were seen once. The sequence was obtained from a man between 70 and 80 years old with active or convalescent COVID-19. Input material: peripheral blood.

The CDR3 nucleotides are TGTGCCAGCAGTCCGGACTACCCGAATGAGCAGTTCTTC. Protein sequence: CASSPDYPNEQFF. The chain joins TRBV12-3 or TRBV12-4 to TRBJ2-1; perhaps TRBD2 as D (6 bases). With 5 bases removed from V and 7 bases from J, the gap between germline ends came to 12 bases. The CDR3 totals 13 residues.